Included here is one T cell receptor beta chain sequence, with context. Antigen: not known. About 30,000 T cell genomes (approximately 190 ng DNA) went into each sorted-subset replicate. Clones were sequenced by immunoSEQ multiplex PCR, and TCRdb holds only the in-frame ones, with some missing. The profile shows millions of clones, about 93% of them singletons. The data were obtained in a study of shared clonotypes between healthy human individuals. As for the study in general: The study drew on a couple of women and a few men aged 18 to 49 as donors.

CD8 cells classed as naive were CD45RO-negative and positively selected for CCR7, excluding terminally differentiated effector memory CD45RA+ cells. Study-level points and caveats: Of the naive CD4 clonotypes, approximately 5% were shared across a handful of donors. The study sampled only blood, and tissue repertoires likely differ.

The CDR3 runs 14 residues. The V gene's germline CDR1 is MNHEY and CDR2 SMNVEV (reference sequence). Trimming pared 4 bases from V and 4 bases from J, leaving 13 bases between. The clonotype was recovered from a man younger than 30 in good health. Some clones in this sample may be carry-over from other donors' samples. The specimen was naive CD8+ T cells from PBMCs. This chain joins TRBV27 and TRBJ2-5, with D tentatively TRBD1 (5 bases). This chain's CDR3 is CASSYGRAAETQYF. CDR3 DNA sequence: TGTGCCAGCAGTTACGGCAGGGCAGCAGAGACCCAGTACTTC.